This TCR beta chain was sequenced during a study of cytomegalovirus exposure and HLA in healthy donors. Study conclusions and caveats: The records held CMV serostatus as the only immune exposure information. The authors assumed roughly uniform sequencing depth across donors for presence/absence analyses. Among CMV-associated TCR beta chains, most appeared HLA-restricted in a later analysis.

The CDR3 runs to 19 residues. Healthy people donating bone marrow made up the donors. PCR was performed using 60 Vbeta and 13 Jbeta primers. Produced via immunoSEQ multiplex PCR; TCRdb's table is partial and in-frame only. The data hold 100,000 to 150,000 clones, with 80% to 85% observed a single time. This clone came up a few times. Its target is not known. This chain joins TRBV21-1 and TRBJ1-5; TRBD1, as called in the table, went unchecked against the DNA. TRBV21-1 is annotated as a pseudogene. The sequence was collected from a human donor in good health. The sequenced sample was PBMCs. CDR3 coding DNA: TGTGCCAGCAGCAACCTCCAACGCGAGGACAGGATAAGCAATCAGCCCCAGCATTTT. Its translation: CASSNLQREDRISNQPQHF.